A single TCR beta chain is shown here with its context. Authors' methods: Estimates of nucleated cell counts were drawn from the amplification of reference gene primers. Generated by immunoSEQ multiplex PCR, the TCRdb table keeps only in-frame clones and is missing some. V, J and clone size are those of that table, while D and trimming were read from the DNA. The repertoire holds about 120,000 clones, with approximately 84% as singletons. This CDR3 has 15 residues. The V and J ends lost 7 bases and 1 base, in that order; junction bases with no gene match: 8. The germline V gene encodes CDR1 SGHDT and CDR2 YYEEEE. The data derive from a study of blood T cell repertoires in COVID-19. About the research overall: COVID-19 samples, acute and convalescent, were from the United States, Italy and Spain. PBMCs, B-cell-depleted T cells, or T cells provided the cDNA or gDNA that made up the material.

The chain is built from TRBV5-6 and TRBJ1-1; 9 bases are shared with TRBD1. Sequencing was performed on peripheral blood. The source of this sequence is a man between 65 and 80 years old with active or convalescent COVID-19. The CDR3 sequence is CASLRRGQGNTEAFF. The CDR3 DNA reads TGTGCCAGCCTCCGGCGGGGACAGGGGAACACTGAAGCTTTCTTT. The full variable domain, completed using reference TRBV5-6 and TRBJ1-1, is DAGVTQSPTHLIKTRGQQVTLRCSPKSGHDTVSWYQQALGQGPQFIFQYYEEEERQRGNFPDRFSGHQFPNYSSELNVNALLLGDSALYLCASLRRGQGNTEAFFGQGTRLTVV.